Presented here are 9 T cell receptor beta chains from one specimen sequenced in a study of blood T cell repertoires in COVID-19. Profiling relied on immunoSEQ multiplex PCR, and the TCRdb table lists in-frame clones only, not all of them. The sample includes about 140,000 clones, almost 85% of them seen just once. What was sequenced was PBMCs or T cells enriched from blood (not recorded which). The receptors stem from a middle-aged man with acute COVID-19.

This chain uses TRBV11-2 with TRBJ2-1, with D possibly TRBD2 on 9 matching bases. There are 15 residues in the CDR3. V lost 0 bases and J lost 10, with 16 bases in between. The germline gives CDR1 SGHAT, CDR2 FQNNGV. The CDR3 region has the DNA TGTGCCAGCAGCTTAGATCCTAGCGGGGACAGGGAGCAGTTCTTC. This translates into CASSLDPSGDREQFF.

The rearrangement uses TRBV24-1 and TRBJ2-1; 12 bases fit TRBD2. In germline, CDR1 is KGHDR, CDR2 SFDVKD. Trimming took 9 bases from V and 8 from J; bases not matched to a gene: 7. The CDR3 spans 14 residues. The CDR3 DNA reads TGTGCCACCTCTCCTAGCGGGGGGGCGGATGAGCAGTTCTTC. Translated: CATSPSGGADEQFF.

This clone was found once. CDR3 in DNA: TGTGCCAGCGCCCCACAGGGGCGCGAGCAGTTCTTC. It translates to CASAPQGREQFF. This sequence joins TRBV18 and TRBJ2-1; 7 nucleotides line up with TRBD1. This CDR3 contains 12 residues. V gave up 8 bases and J gave up 10 bases; unmatched junction bases: 8. Per germline, CDR1 KGHSH and CDR2 LQKENI.

The CDR3, as DNA: TGTGCCAGCAGCCAAGGGGGGGAGACCCAGTACTTC. Protein product: CASSQGGETQYF. J is TRBJ2-5 and V is TRBV16, with D possibly being TRBD2 (6 bases). V lost 2 bases, J lost 5 bases, and 6 bases lay in between. This CDR3 is built from 12 residues. In germline, CDR1 is KGHSY, CDR2 FQNENV.

This sequence joins TRBV21-1 and TRBJ1-2; TRBD1 is the table's D call and was not checked against the DNA. TRBV21-1 is noted as a pseudogene. This CDR3 is built from 19 residues. DNA for the CDR3: TGTGCCAGCAGCTTACTGGAAGGGCAGGGGGGATATCAAAGCTATGGCTACACCTTC. Amino acid sequence: CASSLLEGQGGYQSYGYTF.

The chain employs TRBV5-5 and TRBJ1-4, with a possible D match to TRBD1 (5 bases). Per the germline V gene, CDR1 is SGHKS and CDR2 is YYEKEE (reference sequence). V shed 2 bases and J shed 7 bases, with 9 bases lying between them. This CDR3 has 13 amino acids. The CDR3 is CASSLGESEKLFF. The CDR3 DNA is TGTGCCAGCAGCTTAGGGGAAAGTGAAAAACTGTTTTTT. The full variable domain, with the rest looked up from reference TRBV5-5 and TRBJ1-4, is DAGVTQSPTHLIKTRGQQVTLRCSPISGHKSVSWYQQVLGQGPQFIFQYYEKEERGRGNFPDRFSARQFPNYSSELNVNALLLGDSALYLCASSLGESEKLFFGSGTQLSVL.

This clone appeared once. The chain combines TRBV18 with TRBJ2-7; D is unresolved. Per germline, CDR1 KGHSH and CDR2 LQKENI. V gave up 0 bases and J gave up 2 bases, with 8 bases separating them. The CDR3 totals 14 residues. CDR3 sequence (DNA): TGTGCCAGCTCACCACCGGTTGAGCCCTACGAGCAGTACTTC. Translation: CASSPPVEPYEQYF.

This rearrangement joins TRBV10-2 to TRBJ2-7, with 10 bases identical to TRBD2. The CDR3 covers 16 residues. Unmatched junction bases numbered 7, after V lost 2 bases and J lost 3 bases. CDR1 WSHSY and CDR2 SAAADI come from the germline V gene. CDR3 DNA: TGCGCCAGCAGTGAGACCCAAGCGGGAGGGATCTACGAGCAGTACTTC. Its protein is CASSETQAGGIYEQYF.

This clone was found once. The CDR3 DNA reads TGTGCCAGCAGCTTATCCCCCAATAGACAGATTAACAATGAGCAGTTCTTC. Protein product: CASSLSPNRQINNEQFF. The V call is TRBV7-8, the J call TRBJ2-1, with TRBD1 as a possible D gene (5 bases). CDR1 is SGHVS and CDR2 is FQNEAQ in the germline V gene. The V end was cut by 2 bases, the J end by 5 bases, with 19 bases between. CDR3 size: 17 residues.